The 17 T cell receptor beta chains in this list originate from one sample, sequenced in a study of T cells in Graves' hyperthyroidism and ophthalmopathy. RNA transcripts served as the template for amplifying TCR beta CDR3 regions. An initial round of RT-PCR targeting the TCR CDR3 relied on the HTBI primer set. MiXCR, applied by TCRdb to the multiplex PCR reads, yields one record per CDR3 protein. This table has around 190,000 distinct CDR3 sequences, about 15% appearing once. The source material was blood. These receptors were taken from a woman between 45 and 60 years old with Graves' hyperthyroidism.

This chain connects TRBV27 to TRBJ2-1; 10 bases fit TRBD2. The trim removed 6 bases at V and 7 bases at J, leaving 12 bases unmatched. This CDR3 is built from 16 residues. The germline V gene encodes CDR1 MNHEY and CDR2 SMNVEV (reference sequence). CDR3 residues: CASSPRAGGPRNEQFF. In DNA, the CDR3 is TGTGCCAGCAGCCCTAGAGCGGGAGGGCCCCGGAATGAGCAGTTCTTC.

The sample holds many counts of this clonotype. The CDR3 DNA reads as TGTGCCATCAGTGAGACCGACTCAGGCGGCTATGGCTACACCTTC. This encodes CAISETDSGGYGYTF. The V call is TRBV10-3, the J call TRBJ1-2; no clear D. The V end was cut by 2 bases, the J end by 4 bases, with 14 bases between. There are 15 residues in the CDR3. CDR1 and CDR2 from the germline V gene are ENHRY and SYGVKD.

This sequence joins TRBV6-1 and TRBJ1-4, with 7 positions matching TRBD1. The CDR3 is made up of 14 amino acids. Germline V gene sequence: CDR1 MNHNS, CDR2 SASEGT. V was clipped by 6 bases and J by 5 bases; unmatched bases: 6. The DNA of the CDR3 is TGTGCCAGCAGCTTGACAGGGTCAAATGAAAAACTGTTTTTT. Encoded protein: CASSLTGSNEKLFF.

This clonotype was found many times. The rearrangement joins TRBV13 to TRBJ2-2; D remains ambiguous. Germline V gene sequence: CDR1 PRHDT, CDR2 FYEKMQ (reference sequence). V gave up 2 bases and J gave up 6 bases, with 7 bases separating them. CDR3 size: 13 residues. The CDR3 DNA sequence: TGTGCCAGCAGCTTACGTGGACCCGGGGAGCTGTTTTTT. Translated, it gives CASSLRGPGELFF.

This clonotype was detected many times. The rearrangement links TRBV7-9 to TRBJ2-5; D gene ambiguous. The CDR3 loop spans 13 amino acids. Germline V CDR1 and CDR2: SEHNR, FQNEAQ (reference sequence). V was clipped by 2 bases and J by 4 bases, with 8 bases between them. The CDR3 loop is CASSLYSRETQYF. The CDR3 bases are TGTGCCAGCAGCTTATACAGCAGAGAGACCCAGTACTTC.

Only a few counts were recorded for this clonotype. V is TRBV2 and J is TRBJ2-1; no firm D call. Germline loops: CDR1 SNHLY, CDR2 FYNNEI. V was clipped by 6 bases and J by 6 bases, with 12 bases between them. CDR3 length: 13 amino acids. CDR3 region: CASSAFGRNEQFF. CDR3 bases: TGTGCCAGCAGCGCGTTTGGTCGCAATGAGCAGTTCTTC.

This chain links TRBV11-2 with TRBJ2-7; 11 bases fit TRBD2. Germline V gives CDR1 SGHAT, CDR2 FQNNGV. This CDR3 has 16 amino acids. V lost 3 bases to trimming and J lost 5 bases; unmatched junction nucleotides: 9. The CDR3 nucleotides read TGTGCCAGCAGCTTGGTGACTAGCGGGACTGGGCACGAGCAGTACTTC. Translated: CASSLVTSGTGHEQYF.

The rearrangement uses TRBV28 and TRBJ2-2; weak D call: TRBD2 (6 bases). The CDR3 runs 14 residues. The germline V gene has CDR1 MDHEN and CDR2 SYDVKM. Trimming took off 6 bases at V and 1 base at J, with 9 bases between the two ends. The CDR3 DNA reads TGTGCCAGCAGGGGGGGATTGAACACCGGGGAGCTGTTTTTT. Its translation: CASRGGLNTGELFF.

Worth noting for this clonotype: Given a much more abundant clone one base away, this may be a read error. J is TRBJ2-2 and V is TRBV7-2; TRBD2 might be the D (5 bases). The CDR3 totals 16 residues. Germline V gene data show CDR1 as SGHTA and CDR2 as FQGNSA. For the CDR3, the DNA is TGTGCCAGCAGCCCCGACCACACGACCAACACCGGGGAGCTGCTTTTT. Translating gives CASSPDHTTNTGELLF.

This clonotype showed up many times. The V call is TRBV6-1, the J call TRBJ1-2, with 7 bases that match TRBD1. Trimming took 6 bases from V and 2 from J; bases not matched to a gene: 9. CDR1 and CDR2 (germline): MNHNS, SASEGT. This CDR3 spans 15 amino acids. CDR3 amino acids: CASRPFLQGNYGYTF. The CDR3 DNA sequence: TGTGCCAGCAGACCTTTCTTACAGGGGAACTATGGCTACACCTTC.

This clonotype was observed many times. This chain joins TRBV20-1 and TRBJ2-7; 8 nucleotides agree with TRBD1. Germline V gene data show CDR1 as DFQATT and CDR2 as SNEGSKA (reference sequence). Unmatched junction bases numbered 13, after V lost 6 bases and J lost 3 bases. The CDR3 length is 15 residues. The CDR3 bases are TGCAGTGCACCATTTCAGGACAGGGCGGTCTACGAGCAGTACTTC. Its translation is CSAPFQDRAVYEQYF.

This clonotype was counted ten times or more. The rearrangement links TRBV2 to TRBJ1-2; TRBD1 matches at 9 bases. Germline lookup yields CDR1 SNHLY and CDR2 FYNNEI. The CDR3 is 15 residues long. V shed 3 bases, J shed 8 bases, and the junction held 10 bases outside the gene matches. The CDR3 loop is CASSEGDRAPFGYTF. The DNA for the CDR3 is TGTGCCAGCAGTGAGGGGGACAGGGCACCATTCGGCTACACCTTC.

V and J are TRBV27 and TRBJ1-2, with 8 bases fitting TRBD1. The germline CDR1 and CDR2 sequences are MNHEY and SMNVEV (reference sequence). There are 15 residues in the CDR3. The ends lost 4 bases at V and 4 bases at J; junction bases unmatched: 8. The CDR3 here is CASSYRPTGAYGYTF. CDR3 DNA sequence: TGTGCCAGCAGTTATCGACCGACAGGGGCCTATGGCTACACCTTC.

The V and J genes are TRBV7-9 and TRBJ2-2; TRBD2 agrees at 14 bases. The CDR3 runs 18 residues. V was pared by 0 bases and J by 3 bases, with 3 bases of the junction left unmatched. Germline-derived CDR1 and CDR2 are SEHNR and FQNEAQ (reference sequence). CDR3 protein: CASSLAGLAGVDTGELFF. CDR3 DNA sequence: TGTGCCAGCAGCTTAGCGGGACTAGCGGGAGTCGACACCGGGGAGCTGTTTTTT.

Remarks on this clonotype: A much larger clone differs from this one at a single base, so this may be a read error. The chain links TRBV11-2 to TRBJ2-3, with 7 bases matching TRBD1. The CDR3 is made up of 14 amino acids. V was clipped by 5 bases and J by 10 bases; unmatched bases: 12. CDR1 is SGHAT, CDR2 FQNNGV, per germline. The CDR3 nucleotides read TGTGCCAGCAGCCCCTACACGAACAGGGGTTCGCAGTATTTT. Residues: CASSPYTNRGSQYF.

This clonotype was picked up a small number of times. The V call is TRBV12-3 or TRBV12-4, the J call TRBJ2-3; the match to TRBD2 covers 7 bases. The CDR3 is 16 residues long. The junction had 9 bases not matched to a gene; V was cut back by 6 bases and J by 0 bases. The CDR3 reads CASSITSAGSTDTQYF. CDR3 in DNA: TGTGCCAGCAGCATCACTAGCGCGGGCAGCACAGATACGCAGTATTTT.

The rearrangement links TRBV7-8 to TRBJ1-6; D is ambiguous. V lost 1 base and J lost 13, with 17 bases in between. In germline, CDR1 is SGHVS, CDR2 FQNEAQ. The length of the CDR3 is 15 residues. The CDR3 protein is CASSLEGRGTSPLHF. In nucleotides, the CDR3 is TGTGCCAGCAGCTTAGAAGGACGTGGTACGTCGCCCCTCCACTTT.